Listed below are T cell receptor beta chains from one sample, sequenced in a study of T-cell memory formation after mild COVID-19. TCRdb called the 5' RACE reads again in MiXCR, with one record for every CDR3 protein. The table records 470,000 or so distinct CDR3 sequences, around 20% of them present only once. The sequenced sample was PBMCs or a T cell subset sorted from them (not recorded which). The receptor set was obtained from an adult woman who had mild COVID-19 (a few samples of this study predate the infection). Cell type and time point are not known. The CDR3 runs from the conserved cysteine through the conserved F or W. Each record gives: D gene, J gene, clone size, V gene, CDR3 protein, CDR3 DNA. A D gene is named only where the DNA matches it firmly. Rows may omit the clone size; those that give it use once, few, many or a size class.

>.|TRBJ1-2|few|TRBV7-9
CASSSTTLGYGYTF
TGTGCCAGCAGCTCCACGACCTTGGGGTATGGCTACACCTTC
>TRBD2|TRBJ2-1|few|TRBV7-9
CASRPTSGNHEQFF
TGTGCCAGCAGACCTACTAGCGGGAACCATGAGCAGTTCTTC
>.|TRBJ2-3|.|TRBV20-1
CSASDSTSTDTQYF
TGCAGTGCCAGTGACTCCACTAGCACAGATACGCAGTATTTT
>.|TRBJ2-4|.|TRBV12-3/TRBV12-4
CASSLTTTAKNIQYF
TGTGCCAGCAGTTTGACTACCACCGCCAAAAACATTCAGTACTTC
>.|TRBJ1-5|.|TRBV12-3/TRBV12-4
CASSLGFNQPQHF
TGTGCCAGCAGTTTGGGTTTTAATCAGCCCCAGCATTTT
>TRBD1|TRBJ1-2|.|TRBV12-3/TRBV12-4
CASSKQGANGYTF
TGTGCCAGCAGCAAACAGGGGGCGAATGGCTACACCTTC
>.|TRBJ1-1|.|TRBV2
CASRSNRVRRTEAFF
TGTGCCAGCAGGTCGAACAGGGTACGAAGAACTGAAGCTTTCTTT
>TRBD2|TRBJ2-2|few|TRBV5-1
CASSLVGRSTGELFF
TGCGCCAGCAGCTTGGTCGGGAGGTCAACCGGGGAGCTGTTTTTT
>.|TRBJ1-4|.|TRBV9
CASSVGPDGHEKLFF
TGTGCCAGCAGCGTGGGTCCAGACGGTCATGAAAAACTGTTTTTT
>.|TRBJ2-7|.|TRBV24-1
CATSDPGSSYEQYF
TGTGCCACCAGTGATCCAGGGAGCTCCTACGAGCAGTACTTC
>TRBD1|TRBJ1-2|.|TRBV11-2
CASSFWTGGAGGSYGYTF
TGTGCCAGCAGCTTCTGGACAGGGGGCGCCGGGGGGAGCTATGGCTACACCTTC
>.|TRBJ1-5|.|TRBV12-3/TRBV12-4
CASSLAGYNQPQHF
TGTGCCAGCAGTTTAGCAGGTTACAATCAGCCCCAGCATTTT
>.|TRBJ2-3|.|TRBV20-1
CSARGPGSQGSRTDTQYF
TGCAGTGCTAGAGGCCCGGGATCCCAAGGTAGCCGCACAGATACGCAGTATTTT
>.|TRBJ1-1|.|TRBV19
CASSSSSGAMNTEAFF
TGTGCCAGTAGTAGTTCGTCAGGTGCCATGAACACTGAAGCTTTCTTT
>.|TRBJ2-1|.|TRBV7-9
CASSLAAEQFF
TGTGCCAGCAGCTTAGCAGCTGAGCAGTTCTTC
>.|TRBJ1-2|few|TRBV30
CALAAAALYGYTF
TGTGCCCTGGCGGCCGCGGCCCTCTATGGCTACACCTTC